The 21 T cell receptor beta chains given below trace back to one sample, sequenced in a study of a mutant IDH1 vaccine in newly diagnosed glioma. Time point: baseline, week 1 (first vaccination visit). Treatment in this sample: pre-vaccination baseline after standard-of-care therapy. Produced via immunoSEQ multiplex PCR; TCRdb's table is partial and in-frame only. The data show 40,000 or so clones, around nine tenths seen once. Material: PBMCs, obtained from a glioma patient treated with radiotherapy, temozolomide or both. The receptors come from a man aged 18 to 29 with glioma.

The chain recombines TRBV9 with TRBJ2-1, with TRBD2 as a possible D gene (6 bases). The length of the CDR3 is 16 residues. Deletions cut 0 bases from V and 4 bases from J, with 14 bases between. Germline V gene lookup returns CDR1 SGDLS and CDR2 YYNGEE. CDR3 nucleotides: TGTGCCAGCAGCGTAGCTATGCGGGATGGGTACAATGAGCAGTTCTTC. Translation: CASSVAMRDGYNEQFF.

The V gene is TRBV6-5, the J gene TRBJ1-1, with unresolved D. CDR1 is MNHEY, CDR2 SVGAGI, per germline. V shed 0 bases and J shed 1 base, with 6 bases lying between them. The CDR3 has 14 residues. The CDR3 region is CASSYSTKNTEAFF. The CDR3 DNA sequence: TGTGCCAGCAGTTACTCGACAAAGAACACTGAAGCTTTCTTT.

The chain couples TRBV19 to TRBJ2-7; 7 bases are a match to TRBD2. V shed 5 bases, J shed 0 bases, and the junction held 25 bases outside the gene matches. Germline lookup yields CDR1 LNHDA and CDR2 SQIVND (reference sequence). This CDR3 comprises 21 residues. Here the CDR3 reads CASSSIGGNPLSSGSSYEQYF. CDR3 bases: TGTGCCAGTAGTTCCATTGGGGGGAACCCCTTATCTAGCGGCAGCTCCTACGAGCAGTACTTC.

The V and J genes are TRBV28 and TRBJ1-5, with TRBD1 identical over 7 bases. Germline V gives CDR1 MDHEN, CDR2 SYDVKM. The CDR3 has 13 residues. The J segment lost 9 bases and the V segment lost 6 bases, leaving 8 bases of the junction unmatched. The CDR3 nucleotides are TGTGCCAGCAGCCCTGAGAGGGGGCGGCCCCAGCATTTT. Translated: CASSPERGRPQHF.

This chain connects TRBV7-9 to TRBJ2-7; 15 nucleotides line up with TRBD2. The germline V gene has CDR1 SEHNR and CDR2 FQNEAQ (reference sequence). The CDR3 is 15 amino acids. The trim removed 6 bases at V and 4 bases at J, leaving 4 bases unmatched. CDR3 sequence reads: CASSGLAGGRYEQYF. The CDR3 DNA follows: TGTGCCAGCAGTGGACTAGCGGGAGGGAGGTACGAGCAGTACTTC.

The chain couples TRBV28 to TRBJ1-5, with TRBD1 as a possible D gene (6 bases). The CDR3 totals 17 residues. Trimming removed 2 bases at V and 0 bases at J, with 14 bases between. CDR1 and CDR2 (germline): MDHEN, SYDVKM. For the CDR3, the DNA is TGTGCCAGCAGTTTAATAGGACAGTTGATTAGCAATCAGCCCCAGCATTTT. Its protein is CASSLIGQLISNQPQHF.

J is TRBJ2-2 and V is TRBV11-2; tentatively, D is TRBD2 (5 bases). The CDR3 extends over 15 amino acids. Germline-derived CDR1 and CDR2 are SGHAT and FQNNGV. V was trimmed by 2 bases and J by 4 bases, leaving 11 bases between them. Written as DNA, the CDR3 is TGTGCCAGCAGCTTAACTAGAGGAGGCACCGGGGAGCTGTTTTTT. Residues: CASSLTRGGTGELFF.

This sequence joins TRBV7-2 and TRBJ1-1; D is unclear. CDR3 length: 15 amino acids. Between the trimmed V and J ends, which lost 5 bases and 1 base, there was a span of 14 bases. Germline V gene sequence: CDR1 SGHTA, CDR2 FQGNSA. The DNA of the CDR3 is TGTGCCAGCAGCGCGAGAGGACGGAAGAACACTGAAGCTTTCTTT. This gives the protein CASSARGRKNTEAFF.

This chain joins TRBV7-2 and TRBJ2-2, with no clear D. Trimming shortened V by 2 bases and J by 6 bases, and 7 bases separated the two germline ends. This CDR3 spans 13 amino acids. The germline V gene encodes CDR1 SGHTA and CDR2 FQGNSA. The CDR3 reads CASSLLLAGELFF. CDR3 bases: TGTGCCAGCAGCTTACTCCTAGCCGGGGAGCTGTTTTTT.

J is TRBJ2-1 and V is TRBV5-4; the D is unclear. Germline loops: CDR1 SGHNT, CDR2 YYREEE (reference sequence). The CDR3 contains 12 residues. Trimming took off 4 bases at V and 4 bases at J, with 6 bases between the two ends. CDR3: CASSRSYNEQFF. The CDR3 region has the DNA TGTGCCAGCAGCAGAAGTTACAATGAGCAGTTCTTC.

The chain has TRBV27 and TRBJ1-2; D is possibly TRBD1 (6 bases). The CDR3 has 17 amino acids. CDR1 is MNHEY and CDR2 is SMNVEV in the germline V gene (reference sequence). V was cut by 1 base and J by 1 base, with 16 bases left in between. DNA of the CDR3: TGTGCCAGCAGTTTATTGGGTGGGCAGGGGTTTAACTATGGCTACACCTTC. Its translation: CASSLLGGQGFNYGYTF.

This sequence joins TRBV7-2 and TRBJ2-5; TRBD1 or TRBD2 may be the D gene (5 bases each). The V end lost 1 base, the J end lost 5 bases, and 11 bases lay between the germline ends. The germline V gene has CDR1 SGHTA and CDR2 FQGNSA. The CDR3 spans 14 residues. This CDR3 reads CASSLGSWGETQYF. Here the CDR3 DNA reads TGTGCCAGCAGCTTAGGCTCCTGGGGGGAGACCCAGTACTTC.

This chain links TRBV4-3 with TRBJ2-3, with TRBD2 identical over 9 bases. CDR3 length: 14 residues. Germline V lookup: CDR1 LGHNA, CDR2 YSLEER. With 0 bases clipped from V and 9 bases from J, the junction kept 4 bases outside the gene matches. Written as DNA, the CDR3 is TGCGCCAGCAGCCAAGATCAGCGGGAGGTAACGCAGTATTTT. Protein: CASSQDQREVTQYF.

The V gene is TRBV7-2, the J gene TRBJ1-1; D unclear. This CDR3 region has 13 residues. V lost 0 bases, J lost 12 bases, and 14 bases lay in between. From germline, CDR1 is SGHTA and CDR2 FQGNSA. The CDR3 DNA reads TGTGCCAGCAGCTTAGCGCATAAAACTAGCCCTTTCTTT. Residues: CASSLAHKTSPFF. Full variable domain (remainder filled in from reference TRBV7-2 and TRBJ1-1): GAGVSQSPSNKVTEKGKDVELRCDPISGHTALYWYRQSLGQGLEFLIYFQGNSAPDKSGLPSDRFSAERTGGSVSTLTIQRTQQEDSAVYLCASSLAHKTSPFFGQGTRLTVV.

This chain connects TRBV7-9 to TRBJ1-2; possibly TRBD1 for D (5 bases). V was trimmed by 5 bases and J by 12 bases, leaving 16 bases between them. Germline V gene sequence: CDR1 SEHNR, CDR2 FQNEAQ (reference sequence). This CDR3 is 12 amino acids long. The DNA of the CDR3 is TGTGCCAGCAGCCCTTCGTCCCGAGGGGACACCTTC. It yields the protein CASSPSSRGDTF.

This rearrangement joins TRBV4-2 to TRBJ2-2; a weak D match, TRBD2 (5 bases). Germline CDR1 is LGHNA and CDR2 is YNFKEQ. V lost 1 base, J lost 7 bases, and 16 bases lay in between. This CDR3 is 16 amino acids long. CDR3 DNA: TGTGCCAGCAGCCAAGGATCGGTGGGAGCTAACGGGGAGCTGTTTTTT. Protein sequence: CASSQGSVGANGELFF.

CDR3 DNA sequence: TGTGCCAGCAGCTTAGCAGGGGGCGGGAATTCACCCCTCCACTTT. Amino acids: CASSLAGGGNSPLHF. This rearrangement joins TRBV7-2 to TRBJ1-6; 7 bases align to TRBD1. The CDR3 consists of 15 residues. Germline V gene sequence: CDR1 SGHTA, CDR2 FQGNSA. Germline trimming cut 0 bases from V and 7 bases from J; bases unmatched to any gene: 3.

The chain employs TRBV19 and TRBJ2-7, with TRBD2 matching 9 bases. This CDR3 has 14 amino acids. With 10 bases clipped from V and 6 bases from J, the junction kept 13 bases outside the gene matches. CDR1 and CDR2 (germline): LNHDA, SQIVND (reference sequence). Here the CDR3 DNA reads TGTGCCACCTCGCTGGGTAGCGGGAGACGCGAGCAGTACTTC. Translation: CATSLGSGRREQYF.

V is TRBV9 and J is TRBJ2-6, with D tentatively TRBD2 (6 bases). V lost 4 bases to trimming and J lost 1 base, with 12 bases between them. The germline CDR1 and CDR2 sequences are SGDLS and YYNGEE. The CDR3 runs to 16 residues. The CDR3 spells CASSSHAGSGANVLTF. The CDR3 DNA reads as TGTGCCAGCAGCTCACATGCGGGGTCTGGGGCCAACGTCCTGACTTTC.

The chain couples TRBV7-9 to TRBJ1-1, with D unresolved. Looked up from germline, CDR1 is SEHNR and CDR2 is FQNEAQ (reference sequence). The CDR3 contains 14 residues. V gave up 0 bases and J gave up 1 base, with 6 bases separating them. CDR3 amino acids: CASSLAGGNTEAFF. DNA for the CDR3: TGTGCCAGCAGCTTAGCGGGCGGGAACACTGAAGCTTTCTTT.

V usage is TRBV29-1 and J usage is TRBJ1-4; TRBD1 is a possible D gene (6 bases). This CDR3 contains 12 residues. Germline V gene sequence: CDR1 SQVTM, CDR2 ANQGSEA. V was pared by 6 bases and J by 8 bases, with 13 bases between. CDR3: CSVEQGSEKLFF. The DNA of the CDR3 is TGCAGCGTAGAACAGGGATCGGAAAAACTGTTTTTT.